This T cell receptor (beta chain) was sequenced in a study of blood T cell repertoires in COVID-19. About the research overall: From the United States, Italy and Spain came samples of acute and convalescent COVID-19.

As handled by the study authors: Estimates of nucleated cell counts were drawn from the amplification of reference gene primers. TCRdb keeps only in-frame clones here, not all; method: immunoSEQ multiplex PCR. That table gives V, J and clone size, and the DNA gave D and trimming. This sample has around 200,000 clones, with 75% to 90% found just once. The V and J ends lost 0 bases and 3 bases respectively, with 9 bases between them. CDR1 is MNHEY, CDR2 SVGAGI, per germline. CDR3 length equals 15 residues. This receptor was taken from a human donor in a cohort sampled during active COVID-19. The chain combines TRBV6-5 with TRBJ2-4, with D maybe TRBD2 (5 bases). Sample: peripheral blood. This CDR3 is CASSYSRALKNIQYF. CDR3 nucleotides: TGTGCCAGCAGTTACTCGAGGGCCCTCAAAAACATTCAGTACTTC.